In its sample, the clone carrying this TCR beta chain was seen many times. What it binds is not known. TCRdb reprocessed the PCR reads with MiXCR, giving one entry per CDR3 protein. The table has 460,000 or so distinct CDR3 sequences, 20% to 25% seen once. The sample comes from a study of molecular identifiers for immune sequencing clone quantification. Trimming took 0 bases from V and 7 from J, leaving 10 bases between them. The CDR3 length is 13 residues. Per germline, CDR1 SEHNR and CDR2 FQNEAQ (reference sequence). General study points: For effector cells, clones above 20 RNA copies held over 99% of molecules; for naive cells, under 1%.

The clonotype was recovered from a human donor in good health. Some libraries in this study had Jurkat cell RNA spiked in. Sequenced: naive CD8+ T cells from blood, with Jurkat cell RNA spiked in. The sample's subset: FACS-sorted CD8+CD4-CCR7+CD45RA+ naive T cells. This chain uses TRBV7-9 with TRBJ2-7; D ambiguous. The DNA of the CDR3 is TGTGCCAGCAGCTTAGCTAACGGAAGAGAGCAGTACTTC. Translation: CASSLANGREQYF.